A single sample gave rise to the 25 T cell receptor beta chains below, sequenced in a study of metastatic and nonmetastatic thyroid tumors. TCRdb reprocessed the PCR reads using MiXCR. Altogether some 38,000 clones are present, 19% being singletons, with the ten largest covering 15% to 20%. All patients were treatment-naive before thyroid surgery. Sequenced: blood. These receptors all come from a female donor with papillary thyroid cancer or a benign thyroid nodule (not recorded which). Some clones in this sample may be carry-over from other donors' samples.

This clone was seen repeatedly, ten times or more. CDR3 in DNA: TGCGCCAGCAGCTTAGCGGGTTCTAGCACAGATACGCAGTATTTT. Translating gives CASSLAGSSTDTQYF. This chain joins TRBV4-1 and TRBJ2-3; the match to TRBD2 covers 7 bases. Germline V gives CDR1 MGHRA, CDR2 YSYEKL. This CDR3 contains 15 residues. The V gene end was trimmed by 5 bases and the J gene end by 0 bases; junction bases not matched to a gene: 5.

In DNA form, the CDR3 reads TGTGCCAGCAAACCTACGACGGGACCAACTAATGAAAAACTGTTTTTT. It specifies CASKPTTGPTNEKLFF. The chain uses TRBV28 and TRBJ1-4, with D perhaps matching TRBD1 (5 bases). The CDR3 totals 16 residues. The V end lost 7 bases, the J end lost 0 bases, and 15 bases lay between the germline ends. The germline V gene encodes CDR1 MDHEN and CDR2 SYDVKM.

This clone was counted at least ten times. The same CDR3 is also encoded by other DNA sequences in this sample. CDR3 protein: CASRDLAGGPGTQYF. CDR3 in DNA: TGTGCCAGCAGAGATCTAGCGGGAGGGCCAGGGACCCAGTACTTC. This chain uses TRBV3-1 with TRBJ2-5; TRBD2 matches at 12 bases. The V segment lost 6 bases and the J segment 7 bases; nucleotides outside the gene matches: 9. The CDR3 is 15 amino acids. Germline CDR1 reads LGHDT; CDR2 reads YNNKEL (reference sequence).

This clone was seen only a few times. The gene calls are TRBV19 and TRBJ2-7; the match to TRBD2 covers 13 bases. CDR1 is LNHDA and CDR2 is SQIVND in the germline V gene (reference sequence). Trimming cost V 5 bases and J 3 bases; bases outside gene matches: 4. CDR3 length: 15 residues. The CDR3 protein is CASSDGTSGDYEQYF. DNA for the CDR3: TGTGCCAGTAGTGACGGGACTAGCGGGGACTACGAGCAGTACTTC.

The J gene is TRBJ1-6, the V gene TRBV25-1; TRBD1 might be the D (5 bases). CDR3 length: 20 residues. Deletions cut 6 bases from V and 7 bases from J, with 31 bases between. Germline V gene sequence: CDR1 MGHDK, CDR2 SYGVNS. The CDR3 sequence is CASRTAGHVEPRNANSPLHF. In nucleotides, the CDR3 is TGTGCCAGCAGAACCGCAGGGCACGTCGAACCCCGAAATGCGAATTCACCCCTCCACTTT.

As to this clone: The junction and the germline gene differ at one end; a read error may be behind it. The V and J genes are TRBV7-8 and TRBJ2-2; a weak D match, TRBD2 (6 bases). The CDR3 extends over 14 amino acids. Germline V gene data show CDR1 as SGHVS and CDR2 as FQNEAQ. The CDR3 region is CAISREWRTVELFF. In nucleotides, the CDR3 is TGTGCCATCAGCCGGGAGTGGCGCACCGTGGAGCTGTTTTTT.

This clone showed up many times. The rearrangement uses TRBV5-8 and TRBJ1-3; D is undetermined. V dropped 3 bases and J dropped 4 bases, with 5 bases sitting between them. This CDR3 spans 12 amino acids. CDR1 is SGHTS, CDR2 YDEGEE, per germline. The CDR3: CASSSRGNTIYF. The CDR3 DNA sequence: TGTGCCAGCAGCTCCCGGGGAAACACCATATATTTT.

This clone was seen ten or more times. This chain connects TRBV4-1 to TRBJ1-5; no definite D call. V was cut by 0 bases and J by 2 bases, with 11 bases left in between. Germline V gene sequence: CDR1 MGHRA, CDR2 YSYEKL. There are 16 residues in the CDR3. The CDR3 DNA is TGCGCCAGCAGCCAAGAGGAAGTATCCGGCAATCAGCCCCAGCATTTT. Amino acid sequence: CASSQEEVSGNQPQHF.

This clone has just one count. The V and J genes are TRBV7-2 and TRBJ2-7; D call uncertain. This CDR3 is built from 15 residues. Germline CDR1 is SGHTA and CDR2 is FQGNSA. V lost 1 base and J lost 1, with 11 bases in between. The DNA of the CDR3 is TGTGCCAGCAGCTTAGGTCTCCAGGAGTCCTACGAGCAGTACTTC. It codes for CASSLGLQESYEQYF.

V gene TRBV5-1 combines with J gene TRBJ2-7; TRBD1 or TRBD2 may be the D gene (5 bases each). The germline V and J ends were trimmed by 4 bases and 3 bases, with 14 bases remaining between them. This CDR3 is 14 amino acids long. The V gene's germline CDR1 is SGHRS and CDR2 YFSETQ. The CDR3 region has the DNA TGCGCCAGCAGCGGACGGGGCCCGAGCTACGAGCAGTACTTC. Residues: CASSGRGPSYEQYF.

In DNA, the CDR3 is TGCAGTGCCCGACCGGGACTAGCGGAAGCCATAAGCTCCTACGAGCAGTACTTC. Its translation is CSARPGLAEAISSYEQYF. The J gene is TRBJ2-7, the V gene TRBV20-1, with TRBD2 matching 11 bases. The CDR3 totals 18 residues. Germline lookup yields CDR1 DFQATT and CDR2 SNEGSKA (reference sequence). V dropped 6 bases and J dropped 0; count of bases not matched to a gene: 16.

Details on this clone: This clone may be a read error of a much larger clone one base away. The CDR3: CSVRASTGELFF. CDR3 coding DNA: TGCAGCGTTAGGGCGAGCACCGGGGAGCTGTTTTTT. This chain uses TRBV29-1 with TRBJ2-2; D is undetermined. This CDR3 comprises 12 residues. V was shortened by 5 bases and J by 4 bases, with 8 bases between the two germline ends. The germline CDR1 and CDR2 sequences are SQVTM and ANQGSEA.

In this sample, this clone turned up many times. This chain uses TRBV9 with TRBJ2-5, with a possible D match to TRBD1 (6 bases). V dropped 1 base and J dropped 5 bases, with 15 bases sitting between them. Germline V gene data show CDR1 as SGDLS and CDR2 as YYNGEE. The CDR3 has 15 residues. The CDR3 loop is CASSVYDRIGETQYF. As DNA, the CDR3 is TGTGCCAGCAGCGTATACGACAGGATTGGGGAGACCCAGTACTTC.

This clone came up many times. A much larger clone differs by one base, so this may be a read error. Other nucleotide sequences in the sample specify the same CDR3. The chain joins TRBV7-8 to TRBJ2-1, with D maybe TRBD1 (5 bases). Germline-derived CDR1 and CDR2 are SGHVS and FQNEAQ. Trimming removed 4 bases from V and 5 bases from J, with 15 bases in between. This CDR3 has 15 residues. The CDR3 sequence is CASSSVAGSHNEQFF. In DNA form, the CDR3 reads TGTGCCAGCAGCTCCGTGGCAGGGTCCCACAATGAGCAGTTCTTC.

This clone appeared a few times. Possible read error: a much larger clone is one base away. The chain joins TRBV3-1 to TRBJ2-5; the D is unclear. The CDR3 loop spans 12 amino acids. Germline V lookup: CDR1 LGHDT, CDR2 YNNKEL (reference sequence). V lost 2 bases, J lost 7 bases, and 8 bases lay in between. The CDR3: CASSQTTWTQYF. DNA of the CDR3: TGTGCCAGCAGCCAAACCACATGGACCCAGTACTTC.

This clone appeared many times. V usage is TRBV9 and J usage is TRBJ1-4; D gene uncertain. V was pared by 0 bases and J by 6 bases, with 6 bases between. Per the germline V gene, CDR1 is SGDLS and CDR2 is YYNGEE. The CDR3 spans 13 residues. The CDR3 nucleotides read TGTGCCAGCAGCGTAGCCACCGATGAAAAACTGTTTTTT. Translated, it gives CASSVATDEKLFF.

At least ten counts were recorded for this clone. The chain has TRBV5-1 and TRBJ2-7; a possible D gene is TRBD1 (6 bases). The V gene lost 0 bases and the J gene lost 3 bases, with 10 bases spanning the gap. There are 14 residues in the CDR3. Germline lookup yields CDR1 SGHRS and CDR2 YFSETQ. CDR3 amino acids: CASSLDRVLYEQYF. The CDR3 DNA sequence: TGCGCCAGCAGCTTGGACAGGGTACTCTACGAGCAGTACTTC.

This clone appeared many times. The chain joins TRBV29-1 to TRBJ2-1; 9 bases are a match to TRBD2. The CDR3 totals 14 residues. In germline, CDR1 is SQVTM, CDR2 ANQGSEA. V shed 7 bases and J 4 bases; nucleotides not matched to a gene: 8. CDR3 residues: CSARGAGGYNEQFF. In DNA form, the CDR3 reads TGCAGCGCACGCGGGGCGGGAGGGTACAATGAGCAGTTCTTC.

To note about this clone: At one end the junction does not follow the germline gene, possibly because of a read error. The rearrangement uses TRBV6-1 and TRBJ1-2; maybe TRBD1 (5 bases). Germline V gene lookup returns CDR1 MNHNS and CDR2 SASEGT. This CDR3 contains 13 residues. The CDR3 is CASSDRDVYGHTF. Here the CDR3 DNA reads TGTGCCAGCAGTGACCGGGACGTCTATGGCCACACCTTC.

This clone appeared many times. CDR3 in amino acids: CASSYWQAGELFF. In DNA, the CDR3 is TGTGCCAGCAGTTACTGGCAGGCCGGGGAGCTGTTTTTT. V gene TRBV6-2 or TRBV6-3 combines with J gene TRBJ2-2, with unresolved D. The germline V gene has CDR1 MNHEY and CDR2 SVGEGT. The CDR3 contains 13 residues. Deletions cut 1 base from V and 6 bases from J, with 6 bases between.

In this sample, this clone turned up a few times. The V call is TRBV7-2, the J call TRBJ2-7, with D maybe TRBD2 (6 bases). V gave up 0 bases and J gave up 0 bases, with 9 bases separating them. This CDR3 contains 15 residues. Germline CDR1 is SGHTA and CDR2 is FQGNSA. Here the CDR3 reads CASSLAGSGSYEQYF. CDR3 sequence (DNA): TGTGCCAGCAGCTTAGCCGGTAGCGGCTCCTACGAGCAGTACTTC.

This clone has just a few counts. The chain recombines TRBV15 with TRBJ2-7, with TRBD2 as a possible D gene (6 bases). The CDR3 is made up of 14 amino acids. Germline V lookup: CDR1 LNHNV, CDR2 YYDKDF (reference sequence). The V and J ends lost 6 bases and 2 bases respectively, with 14 bases between them. In nucleotides, the CDR3 is TGTGCCACCAGTGACGGGAGTCCTACCTACGAGCAGTACTTC. Protein product: CATSDGSPTYEQYF.

Many counts were recorded for this clone. The chain has TRBV6-2 or TRBV6-3 and TRBJ1-2; 7 bases fit TRBD1. J was trimmed by 4 bases and V by 4 bases; bases with no gene match: 3. Germline CDR1 MNHEY, CDR2 SVGEGT. The CDR3 loop spans 13 amino acids. The CDR3 spells CASSSTGPYGYTF. CDR3 bases: TGTGCCAGCAGTTCGACAGGGCCCTATGGCTACACCTTC.

About this clone itself: Because the CDR3 is missing its conserved closing phenylalanine or tryptophan, this is likely a read error. The chain links TRBV6-1 to TRBJ2-7; D unresolved. The germline V gene has CDR1 MNHNS and CDR2 SASEGT. CDR3 length: 13 amino acids. The V and J ends lost 7 bases and 5 bases respectively, with 15 bases between them. CDR3 amino acids: CASNRCSPHEQYL. The CDR3 DNA reads TGTGCCAGCAACCGCTGCAGCCCCCACGAGCAGTACCTC.

This clone was observed at least ten times. The same CDR3 arises from other DNA sequences in this sample as well. CDR3 sequence (DNA): TGTGCCAGCAGTTTAGGGGGGAGCGGCGCAGATACGCAGTATTTT. As protein: CASSLGGSGADTQYF. V and J are TRBV28 and TRBJ2-3; D is possibly TRBD2 (6 bases). V was trimmed by 2 bases and J by 4 bases, leaving 13 bases between them. This CDR3 has 15 residues. Germline V gene lookup returns CDR1 MDHEN and CDR2 SYDVKM. The variable domain in full, completed from reference TRBV28 and TRBJ2-3, reads DVKVTQSSRYLVKRTGEKVFLECVQDMDHENMFWYRQDPGLGLRLIYFSYDVKMKEKGDIPEGYSVSREKKERFSLILESASTNQTSMYLCASSLGGSGADTQYFGPGTRLTVL.